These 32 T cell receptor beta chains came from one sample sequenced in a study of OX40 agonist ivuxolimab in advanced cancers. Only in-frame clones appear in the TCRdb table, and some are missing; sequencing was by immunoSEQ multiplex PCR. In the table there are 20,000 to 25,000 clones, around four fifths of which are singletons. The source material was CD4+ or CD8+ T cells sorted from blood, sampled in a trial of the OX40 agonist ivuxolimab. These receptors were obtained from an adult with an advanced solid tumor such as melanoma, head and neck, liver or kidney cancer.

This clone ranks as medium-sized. The CDR3 reads CASSRSRDIYEQYF. The CDR3 bases are TGTGCCAGCAGCCGATCCCGGGATATCTACGAGCAGTACTTC. V is TRBV5-6 and J is TRBJ2-7; TRBD2 might be the D (5 bases). The germline V gene encodes CDR1 SGHDT and CDR2 YYEEEE. The CDR3 is 14 amino acids. Trimming cost V 4 bases and J 3 bases, with 14 bases left between them.

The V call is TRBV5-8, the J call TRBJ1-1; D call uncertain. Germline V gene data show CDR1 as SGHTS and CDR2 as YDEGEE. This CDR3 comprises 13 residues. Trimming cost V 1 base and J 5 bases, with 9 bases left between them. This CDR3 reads CASSLHVNTEAFF. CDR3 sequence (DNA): TGTGCCAGCAGCTTGCATGTAAATACTGAAGCTTTCTTT.

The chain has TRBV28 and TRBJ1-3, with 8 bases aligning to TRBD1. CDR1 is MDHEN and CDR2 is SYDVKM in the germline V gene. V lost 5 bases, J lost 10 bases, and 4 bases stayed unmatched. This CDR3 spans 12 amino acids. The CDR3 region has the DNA TGTGCCAGCAGTATCGACAGGGGTACCATATATTTT. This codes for CASSIDRGTIYF.

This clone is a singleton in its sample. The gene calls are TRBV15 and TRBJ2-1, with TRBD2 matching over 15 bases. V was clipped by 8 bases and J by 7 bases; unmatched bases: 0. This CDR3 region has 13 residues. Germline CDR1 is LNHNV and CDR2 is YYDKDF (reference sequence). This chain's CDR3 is CATGLAGGNEQFF. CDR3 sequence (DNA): TGTGCCACCGGACTAGCGGGAGGGAATGAGCAGTTCTTC.

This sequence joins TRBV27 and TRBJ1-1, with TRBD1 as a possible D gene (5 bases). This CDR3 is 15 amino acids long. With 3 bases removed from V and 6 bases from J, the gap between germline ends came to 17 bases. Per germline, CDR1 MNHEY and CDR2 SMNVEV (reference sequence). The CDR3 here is CASSFRGGVRAEAFF. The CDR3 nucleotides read TGTGCCAGCAGTTTTCGGGGGGGGGTTCGCGCTGAAGCTTTCTTT.

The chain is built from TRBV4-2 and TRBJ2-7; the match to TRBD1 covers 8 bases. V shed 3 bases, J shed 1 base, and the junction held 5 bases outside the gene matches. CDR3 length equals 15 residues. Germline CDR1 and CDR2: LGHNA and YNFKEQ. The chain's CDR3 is CASSHSGTGSYEQYF. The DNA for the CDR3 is TGTGCCAGCAGCCATTCCGGGACAGGATCCTACGAGCAGTACTTC.

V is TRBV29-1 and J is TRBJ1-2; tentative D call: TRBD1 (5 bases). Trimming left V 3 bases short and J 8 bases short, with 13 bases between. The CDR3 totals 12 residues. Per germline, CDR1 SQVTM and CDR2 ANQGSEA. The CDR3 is CSVEGPRDGYTF. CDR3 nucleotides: TGCAGCGTTGAGGGGCCGCGGGACGGCTACACCTTC.

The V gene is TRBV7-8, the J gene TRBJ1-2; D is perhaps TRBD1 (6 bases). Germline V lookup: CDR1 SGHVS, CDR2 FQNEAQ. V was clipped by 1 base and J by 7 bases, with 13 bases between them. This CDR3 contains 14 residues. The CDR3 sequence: CASSLEQGSSGYTF. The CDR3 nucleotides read TGTGCCAGCAGCTTAGAACAGGGAAGTAGTGGCTACACCTTC. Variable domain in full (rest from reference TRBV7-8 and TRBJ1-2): GAGVSQSPRYKVAKRGQDVALRCDPISGHVSLFWYQQALGQGPEFLTYFQNEAQLDKSGLPSDRFFAERPEGSVSTLKIQRTQQEDSAVYLCASSLEQGSSGYTFGSGTRLTVV.

In DNA form, the CDR3 reads TGTGCCAGTAGTAAGGGTAGGGGCATGAACACTGAAGCTTTCTTT. Its translation: CASSKGRGMNTEAFF. The gene calls are TRBV19 and TRBJ1-1, with TRBD1 as a possible D gene (5 bases). Germline V gene lookup returns CDR1 LNHDA and CDR2 SQIVND (reference sequence). Trimming removed 4 bases from V and 0 bases from J, with 12 bases in between. The CDR3 contains 15 residues.

CDR3 sequence: CASSLFPDRSSYEQYF. CDR3 in DNA: TGTGCCAGCAGCTTATTTCCCGACAGGAGCTCCTACGAGCAGTACTTC. V is TRBV5-4 and J is TRBJ2-7, with D maybe TRBD1 (6 bases). CDR3 length: 16 residues. CDR1 and CDR2 (germline): SGHNT, YYREEE (reference sequence). Trimming removed 2 bases from V and 0 bases from J, with 15 bases in between.

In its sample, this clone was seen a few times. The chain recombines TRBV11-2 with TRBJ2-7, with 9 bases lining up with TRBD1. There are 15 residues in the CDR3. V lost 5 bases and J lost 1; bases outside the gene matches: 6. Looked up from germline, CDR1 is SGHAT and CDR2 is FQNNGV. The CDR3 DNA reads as TGTGCCAGCAGCCCAGGACAGGGGACATCCTACGAGCAGTACTTC. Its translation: CASSPGQGTSYEQYF.

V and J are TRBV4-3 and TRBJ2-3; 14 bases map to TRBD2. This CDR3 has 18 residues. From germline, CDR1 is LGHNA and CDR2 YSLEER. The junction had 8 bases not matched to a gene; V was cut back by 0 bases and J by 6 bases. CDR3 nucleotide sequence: TGCGCCAGCAGCCAAGAAACGGGACTAGCGGGAGCATCCGATACGCAGTATTTT. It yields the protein CASSQETGLAGASDTQYF.

For the CDR3, the DNA is TGTGCCATCAGTGGGGGAGCGGGGTTAACAGATACGCAGTATTTT. Translation: CAISGGAGLTDTQYF. This rearrangement joins TRBV10-3 to TRBJ2-3; 7 bases agree with TRBD2. Germline values: CDR1 ENHRY, CDR2 SYGVKD. The CDR3 contains 15 residues. Trimming removed 4 bases from V and 3 bases from J; junction bases left unmatched: 7.

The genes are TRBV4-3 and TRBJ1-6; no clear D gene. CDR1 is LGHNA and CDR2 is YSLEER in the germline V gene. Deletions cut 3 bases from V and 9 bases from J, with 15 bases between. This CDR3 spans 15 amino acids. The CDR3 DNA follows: TGCGCCAGCAGCCAGGGAAGAAGACGAGGTTCACCCCTCCACTTT. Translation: CASSQGRRRGSPLHF.

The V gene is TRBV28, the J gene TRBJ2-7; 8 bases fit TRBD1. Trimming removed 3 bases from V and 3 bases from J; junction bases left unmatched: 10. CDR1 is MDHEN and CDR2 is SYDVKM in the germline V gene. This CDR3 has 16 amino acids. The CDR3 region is CASSFKGDRTGYEQYF. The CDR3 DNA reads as TGTGCCAGCAGTTTTAAGGGGGACAGGACGGGCTACGAGCAGTACTTC.

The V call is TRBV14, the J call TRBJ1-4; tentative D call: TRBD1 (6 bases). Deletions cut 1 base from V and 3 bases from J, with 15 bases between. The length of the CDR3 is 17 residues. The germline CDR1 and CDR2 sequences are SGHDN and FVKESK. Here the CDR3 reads CASSQGARGAANEKLFF. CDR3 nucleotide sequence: TGTGCCAGCAGCCAAGGCGCCAGGGGAGCGGCTAATGAAAAACTGTTTTTT.

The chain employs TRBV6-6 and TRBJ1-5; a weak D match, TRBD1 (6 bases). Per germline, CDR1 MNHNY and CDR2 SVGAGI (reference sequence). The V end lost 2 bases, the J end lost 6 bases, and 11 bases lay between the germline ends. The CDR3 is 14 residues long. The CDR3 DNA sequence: TGTGCCAGCAGTTACACAGGGAGTACTCAGCCCCAGCATTTT. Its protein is CASSYTGSTQPQHF.

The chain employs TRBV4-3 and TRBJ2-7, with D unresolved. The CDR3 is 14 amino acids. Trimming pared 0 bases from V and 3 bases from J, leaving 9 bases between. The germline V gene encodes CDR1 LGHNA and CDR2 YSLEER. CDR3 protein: CASSQDRRGYEQYF. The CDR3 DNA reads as TGCGCCAGCAGCCAAGATCGAAGAGGCTACGAGCAGTACTTC.

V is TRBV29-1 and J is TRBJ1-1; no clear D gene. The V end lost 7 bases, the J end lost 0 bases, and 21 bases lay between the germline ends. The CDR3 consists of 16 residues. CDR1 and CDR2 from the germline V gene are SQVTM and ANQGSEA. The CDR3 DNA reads TGCAGCGCCGCCGGGCAGATCCTTTACATGAACACTGAAGCTTTCTTT. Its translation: CSAAGQILYMNTEAFF.

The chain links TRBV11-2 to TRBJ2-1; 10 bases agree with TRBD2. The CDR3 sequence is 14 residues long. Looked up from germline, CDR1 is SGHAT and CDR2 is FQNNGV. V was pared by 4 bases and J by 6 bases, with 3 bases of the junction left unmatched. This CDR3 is CASSSSGGPNEQFF. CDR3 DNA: TGTGCCAGCAGCTCTAGCGGGGGACCCAATGAGCAGTTCTTC.

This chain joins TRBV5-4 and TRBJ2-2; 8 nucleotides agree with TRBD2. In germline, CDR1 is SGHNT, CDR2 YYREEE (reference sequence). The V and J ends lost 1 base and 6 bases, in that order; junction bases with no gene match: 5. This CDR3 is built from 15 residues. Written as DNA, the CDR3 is TGTGCCAGCAGCTTGTCAGCGGGGGAAGCCGGGGAGCTGTTTTTT. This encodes CASSLSAGEAGELFF.

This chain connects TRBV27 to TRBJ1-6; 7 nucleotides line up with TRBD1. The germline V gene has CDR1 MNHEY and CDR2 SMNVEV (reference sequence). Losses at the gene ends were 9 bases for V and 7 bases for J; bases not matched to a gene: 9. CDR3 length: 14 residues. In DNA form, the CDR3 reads TGTGCCAGTACGACGGGGACAGTAAATTCACCCCTCCACTTT. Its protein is CASTTGTVNSPLHF.

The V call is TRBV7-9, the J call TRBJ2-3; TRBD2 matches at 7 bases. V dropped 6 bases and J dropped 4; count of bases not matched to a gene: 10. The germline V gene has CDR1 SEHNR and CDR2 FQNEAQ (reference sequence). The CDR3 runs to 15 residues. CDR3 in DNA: TGTGCCAGCAGGTCTAGCGGTCCCCCCGCAGATACGCAGTATTTT. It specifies CASRSSGPPADTQYF.

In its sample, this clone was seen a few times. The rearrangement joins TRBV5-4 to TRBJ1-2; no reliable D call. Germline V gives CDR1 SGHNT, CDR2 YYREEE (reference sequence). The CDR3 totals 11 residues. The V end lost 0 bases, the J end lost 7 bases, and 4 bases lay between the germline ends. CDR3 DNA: TGTGCCAGCAGCTTGGGAGGTGGCTACACCTTC. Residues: CASSLGGGYTF. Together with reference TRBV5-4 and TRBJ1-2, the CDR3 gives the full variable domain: ETGVTQSPTHLIKTRGQQVTLRCSSQSGHNTVSWYQQALGQGPQFIFQYYREEENGRGNFPPRFSGLQFPNYSSELNVNALELDDSALYLCASSLGGGYTFGSGTRLTVV.

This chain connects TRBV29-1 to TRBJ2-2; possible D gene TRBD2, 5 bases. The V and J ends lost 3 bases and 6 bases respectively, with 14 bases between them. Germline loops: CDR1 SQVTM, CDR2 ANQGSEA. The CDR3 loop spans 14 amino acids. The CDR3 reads CSVDRGLGPGELFF. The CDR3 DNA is TGCAGCGTTGACAGAGGGTTAGGGCCCGGGGAGCTGTTTTTT.

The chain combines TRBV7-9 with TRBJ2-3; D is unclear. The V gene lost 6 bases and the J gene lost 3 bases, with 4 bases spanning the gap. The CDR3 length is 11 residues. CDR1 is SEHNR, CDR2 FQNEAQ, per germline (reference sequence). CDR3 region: CASRRTDTQYF. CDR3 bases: TGTGCCAGCAGACGAACAGATACGCAGTATTTT.

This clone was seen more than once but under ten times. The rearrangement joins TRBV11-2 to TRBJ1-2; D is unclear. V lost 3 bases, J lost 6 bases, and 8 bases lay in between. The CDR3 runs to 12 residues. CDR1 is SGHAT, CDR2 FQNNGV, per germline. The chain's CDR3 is CASSFYGDGYTF. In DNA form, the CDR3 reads TGTGCCAGCAGCTTCTATGGGGATGGCTACACCTTC.

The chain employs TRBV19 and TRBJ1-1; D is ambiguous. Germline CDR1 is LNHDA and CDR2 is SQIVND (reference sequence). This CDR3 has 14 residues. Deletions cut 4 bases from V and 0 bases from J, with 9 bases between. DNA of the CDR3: TGTGCCAGTAGTACTGGTGTACTGAACACTGAAGCTTTCTTT. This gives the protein CASSTGVLNTEAFF.

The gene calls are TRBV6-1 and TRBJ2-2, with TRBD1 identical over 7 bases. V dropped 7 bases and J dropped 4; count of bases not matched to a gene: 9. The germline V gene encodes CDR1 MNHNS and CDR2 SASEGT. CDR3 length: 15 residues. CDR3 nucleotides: TGTGCCAGCACCCAATCGACAGGGTCCACCGGGGAGCTGTTTTTT. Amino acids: CASTQSTGSTGELFF.

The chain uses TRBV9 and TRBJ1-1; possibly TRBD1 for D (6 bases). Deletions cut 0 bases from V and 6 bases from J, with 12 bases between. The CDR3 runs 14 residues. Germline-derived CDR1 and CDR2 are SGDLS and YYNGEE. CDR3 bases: TGTGCCAGCAGCGTAGGTCGGGGGGGGCCTGAAGCTTTCTTT. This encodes CASSVGRGGPEAFF.

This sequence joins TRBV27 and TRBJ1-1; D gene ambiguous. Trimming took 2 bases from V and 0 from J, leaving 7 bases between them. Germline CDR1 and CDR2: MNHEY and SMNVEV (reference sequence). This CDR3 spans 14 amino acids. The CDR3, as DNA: TGTGCCAGCAGTTTAGGCAGAATGAACACTGAAGCTTTCTTT. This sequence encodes CASSLGRMNTEAFF.

CDR3 protein: CASKLAGGINEQFF. The CDR3 DNA reads as TGTGCCAGCAAATTAGCGGGGGGGATCAATGAGCAGTTCTTC. This chain links TRBV27 with TRBJ2-1; 11 bases agree with TRBD2. Germline-derived CDR1 and CDR2 are MNHEY and SMNVEV (reference sequence). The junction had 5 bases not matched to a gene; V was cut back by 7 bases and J by 6 bases. This CDR3 is 14 amino acids long.